This T cell receptor (beta chain) stems from a study of T-cell memory formation after mild COVID-19. In its sample, this clonotype was seen a few times. This CDR3 is built from 14 residues. V was shortened by 3 bases and J by 3 bases, with 9 bases between the two germline ends. The germline CDR1 and CDR2 sequences are LGHNA and YSLEER. TCRdb reanalysed the 5' RACE reads using MiXCR and keeps one entry per CDR3 protein. The sample includes about 400,000 distinct CDR3 sequences, about an eighth of them seen just once. This receptor was identified in a man between 18 and 35 years old who had mild COVID-19 (a few samples of this study predate the infection). Cell type and time point are not known. The chain has TRBV4-3 and TRBJ2-4; D gene unclear. Specimen: PBMCs or a T cell subset sorted from them (not recorded which). This CDR3 is CASSQGMSKNIQYF. CDR3 bases: TGCGCCAGCAGCCAGGGGATGAGCAAAAACATTCAGTACTTC.